Listed below are T cell receptor beta chains from one sample, sequenced in a study of blood T cell repertoires in COVID-19. Measured with immunoSEQ multiplex PCR; TCRdb has only the in-frame clones, and not every one. The table lists around 97,000 clones, 89% of them singletons, with approximately 3.5% in the top ten. The sequenced material came from peripheral blood. Receptors originate from a woman in her fifties or sixties with acute or convalescent COVID-19. The CDR3 runs from the conserved cysteine through the conserved F or W. The order of the fields is CDR3 protein, J gene, V gene.

CDR3 protein: CASSLDRSQPQHF
J gene: TRBJ1-5
V gene: TRBV11-3

CDR3 protein: CASSVGGYNSPLHF
J gene: TRBJ1-6
V gene: TRBV9

CDR3 protein: CATGTSGIEPGELFF
J gene: TRBJ2-2
V gene: TRBV24-1

CDR3 protein: CASSPDHGTTEAFF
J gene: TRBJ1-1
V gene: TRBV18

CDR3 protein: CASSAAQGLNTEAFF
J gene: TRBJ1-1
V gene: TRBV5-4

CDR3 protein: CASSVAVAETQYF
J gene: TRBJ2-5
V gene: TRBV9

CDR3 protein: CASSLGAALEETQYF
J gene: TRBJ2-5
V gene: TRBV7-6

CDR3 protein: CASSETQGDPFLKGQPQHF
J gene: TRBJ1-5
V gene: TRBV11-3

CDR3 protein: CASSMGDRVNTEAFF
J gene: TRBJ1-1
V gene: TRBV19

CDR3 protein: CASTPFSGELFF
J gene: TRBJ2-2
V gene: TRBV6-5

CDR3 protein: CASSPGERGYNEQFF
J gene: TRBJ2-1
V gene: TRBV3-1/TRBV3-2

CDR3 protein: CASRKRQLQETQYF
J gene: TRBJ2-5
V gene: TRBV2

CDR3 protein: CASSQEVAGEQYF
J gene: TRBJ2-7
V gene: TRBV3-1/TRBV3-2

CDR3 protein: CASSFELAGAGELFF
J gene: TRBJ2-2
V gene: TRBV11-3

CDR3 protein: CSVDALYGGDNYGYTF
J gene: TRBJ1-2
V gene: TRBV29-1

CDR3 protein: CANTESGLGDTQYF
J gene: TRBJ2-3
V gene: TRBV28

CDR3 protein: CASSLSYNHRDGYTF
J gene: TRBJ1-2
V gene: TRBV27

CDR3 protein: CASSRTGDYGYTF
J gene: TRBJ1-2
V gene: TRBV2

CDR3 protein: CASSQDLVQGTSNQPQHF
J gene: TRBJ1-5
V gene: TRBV4-1